The 14 T cell receptor beta chains below all came from one sample that was sequenced in a study of blood T cell repertoires in COVID-19. Using immunoSEQ multiplex PCR, the repertoire was profiled, and TCRdb retains in-frame clones only, with some absent. The sample includes about 150,000 clones, under 90% of them seen just once. Material for sequencing was peripheral blood. The receptor set was obtained from a human donor in a cohort sampled during active COVID-19.

The CDR3 spells CASSELAGYNEQFF. Here the CDR3 DNA reads TGTGCCAGCAGTGAACTAGCGGGGTACAATGAGCAGTTCTTC. The chain joins TRBV6-1 to TRBJ2-1; 9 nucleotides match TRBD2. CDR1 is MNHNS, CDR2 SASEGT, per germline. The CDR3 loop spans 14 amino acids. With 2 bases clipped from V and 4 bases from J, the junction kept 0 bases outside the gene matches.

The rearrangement links TRBV7-2 to TRBJ1-5; D perhaps matches TRBD1 (5 bases). CDR1 and CDR2 (germline): SGHTA, FQGNSA. This CDR3 is 15 amino acids long. The V end lost 1 base, the J end lost 4 bases, and 11 bases lay between the germline ends. The CDR3 region is CASSLDRDSNQPQHF. The CDR3 DNA reads as TGTGCCAGCAGCTTAGACCGGGACTCTAATCAGCCCCAGCATTTT.

The V call is TRBV18, the J call TRBJ1-5; D ambiguous. V was clipped by 6 bases and J by 11 bases, with 11 bases between them. The CDR3 is 11 residues long. Germline V gene lookup returns CDR1 KGHSH and CDR2 LQKENI. The CDR3 region is CASSPGGAQHF. The CDR3 bases are TGTGCCAGCTCCCCTGGCGGGGCCCAGCATTTT.

CDR3 sequence reads: CAISGYRVRADTQYF. The CDR3 DNA sequence: TGTGCCATCAGTGGCTACAGGGTGCGGGCAGATACGCAGTATTTT. The genes are TRBV10-3 and TRBJ2-3, with D maybe TRBD1 (6 bases). Trimming removed 4 bases at V and 4 bases at J, with 15 bases between. The CDR3 consists of 15 residues. The germline V gene encodes CDR1 ENHRY and CDR2 SYGVKD.

The chain employs TRBV30 and TRBJ1-1; D ambiguous. The germline V and J ends were trimmed by 3 bases and 8 bases, with 13 bases remaining between them. In germline, CDR1 is GTSNPN, CDR2 SVGIG (reference sequence). CDR3 length equals 12 residues. The CDR3 here is CAWRAVGPEAFF. The CDR3 coding sequence is TGTGCCTGGAGGGCCGTTGGGCCGGAAGCTTTCTTT.

This sequence joins TRBV6-6 and TRBJ2-2; D is perhaps TRBD1 (5 bases). Germline CDR1 MNHNY, CDR2 SVGAGI (reference sequence). Trimming took 3 bases from V and 0 from J, leaving 8 bases between them. This CDR3 region has 15 residues. CDR3 nucleotides: TGTGCCAGCAGTTATAGACAGCCGAACACCGGGGAGCTGTTTTTT. Its translation is CASSYRQPNTGELFF.

The chain links TRBV7-9 to TRBJ2-7; 8 bases line up with TRBD2. J was trimmed by 6 bases and V by 5 bases; bases with no gene match: 6. CDR1 and CDR2 from the germline V gene are SEHNR and FQNEAQ (reference sequence). The CDR3 has 13 residues. The CDR3 DNA reads as TGTGCCAGCAGCCTCGCCGGGGGGGGCGAGCAGTACTTC. Translated, it gives CASSLAGGGEQYF.

As concerns this clone: This same CDR3 is encoded by further DNA sequences in the sample. The genes are TRBV7-2 and TRBJ2-7, with 13 bases lining up with TRBD2. The CDR3 has 15 amino acids. J gave up 2 bases and V 5 bases, and 3 bases lay outside the gene matches. Germline V lookup: CDR1 SGHTA, CDR2 FQGNSA. CDR3 protein: CASSLGLAGAYEQYF. The DNA of the CDR3 is TGTGCCAGCAGCCTCGGACTAGCGGGGGCCTACGAGCAGTACTTC.

This sequence joins TRBV5-1 and TRBJ1-2; 10 bases align to TRBD1. After removal of 0 bases from V and 8 bases from J, the junction contained 7 bases not matched to a gene. This CDR3 comprises 15 residues. Germline CDR1 reads SGHRS; CDR2 reads YFSETQ. CDR3 protein: CASSLGQGAFQGYTF. The CDR3 region has the DNA TGCGCCAGCAGCTTGGGACAGGGGGCATTTCAAGGCTACACCTTC.

V is TRBV28 and J is TRBJ1-6, with TRBD1 identical over 9 bases. This CDR3 comprises 19 residues. Trimming removed 4 bases from V and 0 bases from J; junction bases left unmatched: 10. The germline V gene has CDR1 MDHEN and CDR2 SYDVKM. The CDR3 nucleotides are TGTGCCAGCAGTTCCTCGGACAGGGGTCCAAGCTCCTATAATTCACCCCTCCACTTT. Translation gives CASSSSDRGPSSYNSPLHF.

This chain links TRBV2 with TRBJ2-2, with a weak D call TRBD2 (5 bases). CDR1 and CDR2 (germline): SNHLY, FYNNEI. V shed 5 bases and J shed 4 bases, with 14 bases lying between them. The CDR3 spans 15 residues. This chain's CDR3 is CASSRGPGGTGELFF. DNA of the CDR3: TGTGCCAGCAGTAGAGGCCCCGGAGGCACCGGGGAGCTGTTTTTT.

The V call is TRBV10-3, the J call TRBJ2-1, with 8 bases fitting TRBD2. J was trimmed by 4 bases and V by 0 bases; bases with no gene match: 5. Germline CDR1 reads ENHRY; CDR2 reads SYGVKD. This CDR3 region has 16 residues. CDR3 in amino acids: CAISESWRGDYNEQFF. For the CDR3, the DNA is TGTGCCATCAGTGAGTCATGGCGGGGGGATTACAATGAGCAGTTCTTC.

CDR3 residues: CASSQGSSGGGYEQYF. CDR3 coding DNA: TGTGCCAGCAGCCAAGGGTCGTCTGGGGGGGGTTACGAGCAGTACTTC. The chain links TRBV4-2 to TRBJ2-7; 7 bases match TRBD2. The CDR3 contains 16 residues. J lost 4 bases, V lost 1 base, and 10 bases had no gene match. Germline V gene lookup returns CDR1 LGHNA and CDR2 YNFKEQ.

This chain links TRBV7-2 with TRBJ1-2; D gene unclear. This CDR3 contains 17 residues. Germline V gene lookup returns CDR1 SGHTA and CDR2 FQGNSA. The V end was cut by 1 base, the J end by 2 bases, with 17 bases between. As DNA, the CDR3 is TGTGCCAGCAGCTTAGGACTTGGTGACGGGAAGAACTATGGCTACACCTTC. Its protein product is CASSLGLGDGKNYGYTF.